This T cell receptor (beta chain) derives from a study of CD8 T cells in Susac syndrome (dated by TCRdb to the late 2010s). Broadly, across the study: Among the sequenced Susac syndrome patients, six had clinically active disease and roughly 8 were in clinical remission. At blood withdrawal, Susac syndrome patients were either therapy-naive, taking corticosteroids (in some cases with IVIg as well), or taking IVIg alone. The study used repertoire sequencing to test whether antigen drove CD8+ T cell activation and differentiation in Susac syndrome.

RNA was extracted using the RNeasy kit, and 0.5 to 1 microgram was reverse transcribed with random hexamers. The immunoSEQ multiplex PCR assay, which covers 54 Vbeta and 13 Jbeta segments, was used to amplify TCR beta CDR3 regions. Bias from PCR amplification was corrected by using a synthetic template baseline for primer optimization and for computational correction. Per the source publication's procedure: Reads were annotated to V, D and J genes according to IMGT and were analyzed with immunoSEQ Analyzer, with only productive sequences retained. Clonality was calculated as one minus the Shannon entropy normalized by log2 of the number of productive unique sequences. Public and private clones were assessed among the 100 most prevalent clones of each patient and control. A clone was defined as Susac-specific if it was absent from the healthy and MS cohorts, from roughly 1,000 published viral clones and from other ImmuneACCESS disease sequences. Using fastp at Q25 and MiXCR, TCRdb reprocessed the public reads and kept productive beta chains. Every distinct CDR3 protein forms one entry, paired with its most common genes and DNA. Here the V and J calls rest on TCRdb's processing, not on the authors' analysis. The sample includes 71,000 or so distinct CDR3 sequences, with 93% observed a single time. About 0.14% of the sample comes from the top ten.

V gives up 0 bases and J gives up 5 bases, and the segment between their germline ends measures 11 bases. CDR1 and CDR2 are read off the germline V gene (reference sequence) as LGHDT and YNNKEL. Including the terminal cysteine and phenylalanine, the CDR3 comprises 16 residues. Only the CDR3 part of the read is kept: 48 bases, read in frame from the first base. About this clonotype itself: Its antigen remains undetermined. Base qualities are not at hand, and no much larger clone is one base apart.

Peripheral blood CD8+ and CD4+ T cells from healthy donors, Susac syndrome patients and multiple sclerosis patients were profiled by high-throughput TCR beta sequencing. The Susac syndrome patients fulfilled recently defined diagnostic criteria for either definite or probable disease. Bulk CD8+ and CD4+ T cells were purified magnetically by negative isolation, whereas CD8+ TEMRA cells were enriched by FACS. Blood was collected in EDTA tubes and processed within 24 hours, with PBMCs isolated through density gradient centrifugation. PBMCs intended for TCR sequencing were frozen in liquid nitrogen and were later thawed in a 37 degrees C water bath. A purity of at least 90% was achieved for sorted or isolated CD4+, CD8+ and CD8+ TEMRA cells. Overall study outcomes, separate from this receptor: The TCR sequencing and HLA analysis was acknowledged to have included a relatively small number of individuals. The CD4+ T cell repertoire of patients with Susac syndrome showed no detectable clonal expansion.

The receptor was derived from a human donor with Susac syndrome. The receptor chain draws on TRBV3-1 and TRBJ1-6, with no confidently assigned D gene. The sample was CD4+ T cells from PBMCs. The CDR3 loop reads CASSQDYFADNSPLHF. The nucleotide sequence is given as TGTGCCAGCAGCCAAGATTACTTTGCGGATAATTCACCCCTCCACTTT. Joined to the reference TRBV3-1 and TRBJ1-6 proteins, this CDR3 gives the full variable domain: DTAVSQTPKYLVTQMGNDKSIKCEQNLGHDTMYWYKQDSKKFLKIMFSYNNKELIINETVPNRFSPKSPDKAHLNLHINSLELGDSAVYFCASSQDYFADNSPLHFGNGTRLTVT.